This TCR beta chain was documented in a study of response to subunit inactivated influenza vaccine. This clonotype was seen just once. What it binds is unknown. General study findings and limits: After each seasonal influenza vaccination, few new T cells are recruited, the authors suggested.

From the RT-PCR reads, TCRdb called clonotypes with MiXCR, one entry per CDR3 protein. Here the sample spans some 300,000 distinct CDR3 sequences, about 20% being singletons. The germline V gene has CDR1 MDHEN and CDR2 SYDVKM. CDR3 size: 14 residues. The V gene lost 2 bases and the J gene lost 4 bases, with 8 bases spanning the gap. The rearrangement links TRBV28 to TRBJ1-4; D is undetermined. This specimen consisted of PBMCs from blood, obtained approximately 22 months after vaccination. This clonotype originated in a man in his fifties or sixties who received an inactivated influenza vaccine. CDR3 coding DNA: TGTGCCAGCAGTTTACTGGGTTTTAATGAAAAACTGTTTTTT. This codes for CASSLLGFNEKLFF.